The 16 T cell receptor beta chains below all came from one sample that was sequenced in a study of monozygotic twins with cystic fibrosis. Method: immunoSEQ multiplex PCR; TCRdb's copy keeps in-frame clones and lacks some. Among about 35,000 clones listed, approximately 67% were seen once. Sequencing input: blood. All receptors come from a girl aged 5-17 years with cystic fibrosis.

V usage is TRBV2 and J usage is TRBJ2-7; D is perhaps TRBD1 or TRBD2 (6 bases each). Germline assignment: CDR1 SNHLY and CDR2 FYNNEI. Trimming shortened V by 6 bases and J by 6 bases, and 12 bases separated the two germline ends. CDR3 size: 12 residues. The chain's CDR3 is CASRDRGPEQYF. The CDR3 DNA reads TGTGCCAGCAGGGACCGGGGGCCCGAGCAGTACTTC.

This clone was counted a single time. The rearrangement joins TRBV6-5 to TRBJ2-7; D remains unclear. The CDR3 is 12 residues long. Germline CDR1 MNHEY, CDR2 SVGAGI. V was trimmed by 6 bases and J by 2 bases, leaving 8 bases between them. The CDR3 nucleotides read TGTGCCAGCAGCTCTGTCCCCTACGAGCAGTACTTC. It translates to CASSSVPYEQYF.

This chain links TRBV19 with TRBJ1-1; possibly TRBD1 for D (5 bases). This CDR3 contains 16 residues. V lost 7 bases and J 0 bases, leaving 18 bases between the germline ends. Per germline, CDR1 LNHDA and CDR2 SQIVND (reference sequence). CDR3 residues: CASIGAALPMNTEAFF. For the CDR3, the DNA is TGTGCCAGTATCGGGGCAGCATTACCAATGAACACTGAAGCTTTCTTT.

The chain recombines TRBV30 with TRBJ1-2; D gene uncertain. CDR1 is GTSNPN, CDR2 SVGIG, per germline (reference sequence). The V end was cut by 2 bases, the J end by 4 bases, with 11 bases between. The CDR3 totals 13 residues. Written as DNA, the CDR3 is TGTGCCTGGAGTCGTACCAGTGTCTATGGCTACACCTTC. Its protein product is CAWSRTSVYGYTF.

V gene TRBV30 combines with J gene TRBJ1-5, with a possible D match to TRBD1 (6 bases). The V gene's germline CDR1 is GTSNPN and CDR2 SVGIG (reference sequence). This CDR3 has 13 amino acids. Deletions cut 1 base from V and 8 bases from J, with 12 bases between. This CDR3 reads CAWSDGGGEPQHF. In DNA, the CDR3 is TGTGCCTGGAGTGACGGGGGCGGGGAGCCCCAGCATTTT.

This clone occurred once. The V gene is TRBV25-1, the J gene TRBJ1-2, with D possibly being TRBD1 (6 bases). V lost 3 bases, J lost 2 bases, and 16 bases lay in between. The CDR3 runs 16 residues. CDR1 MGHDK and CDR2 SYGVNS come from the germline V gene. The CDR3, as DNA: TGTGCCAGCAGTGATAGTCTGGGGACACCGAACTATGGCTACACCTTC. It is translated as CASSDSLGTPNYGYTF.

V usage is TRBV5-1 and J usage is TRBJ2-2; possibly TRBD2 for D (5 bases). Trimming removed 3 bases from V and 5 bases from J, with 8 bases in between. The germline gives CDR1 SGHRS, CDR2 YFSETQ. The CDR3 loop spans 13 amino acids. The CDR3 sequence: CASSSEGTGELFF. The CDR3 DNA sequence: TGCGCCAGCAGCTCCGAGGGTACCGGGGAGCTGTTTTTT.

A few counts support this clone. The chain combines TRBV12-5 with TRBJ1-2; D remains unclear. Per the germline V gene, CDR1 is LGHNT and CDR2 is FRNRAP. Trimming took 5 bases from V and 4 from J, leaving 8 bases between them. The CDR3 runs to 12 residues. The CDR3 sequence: CASGPKVYGYTF. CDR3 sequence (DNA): TGTGCTAGTGGTCCGAAGGTCTATGGCTACACCTTC. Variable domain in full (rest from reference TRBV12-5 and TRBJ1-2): DARVTQTPRHKVTEMGQEVTMRCQPILGHNTVFWYRQTMMQGLELLAYFRNRAPLDDSGMPKDRFSAEMPDATLATLKIQPSEPRDSAVYFCASGPKVYGYTFGSGTRLTVV.

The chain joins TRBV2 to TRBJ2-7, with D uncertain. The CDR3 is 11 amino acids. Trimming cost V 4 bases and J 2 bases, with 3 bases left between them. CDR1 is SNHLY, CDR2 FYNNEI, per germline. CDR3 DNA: TGTGCCAGCAGTGGAGCCTACGAGCAGTACTTC. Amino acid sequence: CASSGAYEQYF.

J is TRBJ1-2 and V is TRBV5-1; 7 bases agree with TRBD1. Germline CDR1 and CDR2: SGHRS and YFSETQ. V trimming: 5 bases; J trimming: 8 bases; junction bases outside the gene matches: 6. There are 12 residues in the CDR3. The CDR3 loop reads CASSGGGSGYTF. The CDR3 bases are TGCGCCAGCAGTGGAGGGGGCAGCGGCTACACCTTC.

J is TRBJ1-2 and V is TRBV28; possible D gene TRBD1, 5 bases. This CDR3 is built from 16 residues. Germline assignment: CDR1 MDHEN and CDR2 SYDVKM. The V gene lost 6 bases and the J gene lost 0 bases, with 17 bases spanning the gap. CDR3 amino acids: CASRLSGGAPNYGYTF. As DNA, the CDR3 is TGTGCCAGCAGACTATCCGGAGGGGCCCCTAACTATGGCTACACCTTC.

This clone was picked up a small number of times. The DNA for the CDR3 is TGCGCCAGCAGCCAAAATTACCGGGCTCAGCCCCAGCATTTT. The encoded protein is CASSQNYRAQPQHF. This chain joins TRBV4-1 and TRBJ1-5; no clear D gene. V was shortened by 2 bases and J by 6 bases, with 11 bases between the two germline ends. Germline V gives CDR1 MGHRA, CDR2 YSYEKL. The CDR3 has 14 residues.

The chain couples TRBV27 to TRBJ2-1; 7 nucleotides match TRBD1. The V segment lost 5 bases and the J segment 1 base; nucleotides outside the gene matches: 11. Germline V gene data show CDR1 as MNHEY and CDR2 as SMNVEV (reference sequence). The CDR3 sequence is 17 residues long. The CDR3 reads CASSATRDRNSYNEQFF. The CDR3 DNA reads TGTGCCAGCAGTGCGACCAGGGACAGAAATTCCTACAATGAGCAGTTCTTC.

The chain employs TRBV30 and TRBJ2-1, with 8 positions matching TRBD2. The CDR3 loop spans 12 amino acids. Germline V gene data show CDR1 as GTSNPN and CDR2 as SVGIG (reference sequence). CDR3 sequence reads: CAEDREGRGQFF. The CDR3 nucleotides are TGTGCAGAGGATCGGGAGGGGCGTGGGCAGTTCTTC.

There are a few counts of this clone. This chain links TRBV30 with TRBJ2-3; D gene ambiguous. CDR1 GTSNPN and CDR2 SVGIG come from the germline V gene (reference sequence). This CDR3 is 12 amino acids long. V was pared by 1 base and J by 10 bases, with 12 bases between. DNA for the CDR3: TGTGCCTGGAGTGGTGGCCGGCGTCCGCAGTATTTT. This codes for CAWSGGRRPQYF.

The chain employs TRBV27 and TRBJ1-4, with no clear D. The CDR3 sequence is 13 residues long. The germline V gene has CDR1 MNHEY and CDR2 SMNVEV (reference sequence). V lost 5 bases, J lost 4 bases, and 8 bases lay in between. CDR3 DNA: TGTGCCAGCAGTAGAGAGGTTAATGAAAAACTGTTTTTT. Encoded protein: CASSREVNEKLFF.